The 16 T cell receptor beta chains listed next were all sequenced from one sample in a study of cytomegalovirus exposure and HLA in healthy donors. Amplification used 60 Vbeta primers and 13 Jbeta primers. Produced via immunoSEQ multiplex PCR; TCRdb's table is partial and in-frame only. The sample lists 210,000 or so clones; approximately 82% were seen once. The sequenced sample consisted of PBMCs. The receptor set was obtained from a woman aged 40 to 50 in good health and CMV-seronegative.

Written as DNA, the CDR3 is TGTGCCAGTAGCATTAGCCGTGCAACTAATGAAAAACTGTTTTTT. The encoded protein is CASSISRATNEKLFF. V is TRBV19 and J is TRBJ1-4; no firm D call. The CDR3 covers 15 residues. Per the germline V gene, CDR1 is LNHDA and CDR2 is SQIVND (reference sequence). V gave up 6 bases and J gave up 0 bases, with 11 bases separating them.

The chain joins TRBV6-5 to TRBJ2-3; TRBD2 agrees at 7 bases. V lost 8 bases, J lost 2 bases, and 7 bases stayed unmatched. The CDR3 covers 14 residues. Germline V CDR1 and CDR2: MNHEY, SVGAGI. The CDR3 protein is CASSPGLLTDTQYF. The CDR3 DNA reads TGTGCCAGCTCCCCGGGACTACTCACAGATACGCAGTATTTT.

To note about this clone: The sample carries other DNA sequences with the same CDR3. J is TRBJ1-5 and V is TRBV28; 9 bases fit TRBD1. The V gene end was trimmed by 7 bases and the J gene end by 4 bases; junction bases not matched to a gene: 5. CDR3 length equals 14 residues. Germline V gene sequence: CDR1 MDHEN, CDR2 SYDVKM. CDR3 loop: CASTGQGLNQPQHF. In nucleotides, the CDR3 is TGTGCCAGCACGGGACAGGGCTTAAATCAGCCCCAGCATTTT. Looking up the rest from reference TRBV28 and TRBJ1-5 gives the full variable domain: DVKVTQSSRYLVKRTGEKVFLECVQDMDHENMFWYRQDPGLGLRLIYFSYDVKMKEKGDIPEGYSVSREKKERFSLILESASTNQTSMYLCASTGQGLNQPQHFGDGTRLSIL.

The genes are TRBV27 and TRBJ2-1; D is uncertain. Trimming shortened V by 2 bases and J by 10 bases, and 9 bases separated the two germline ends. Germline CDR1 is MNHEY and CDR2 is SMNVEV (reference sequence). This CDR3 is 12 amino acids long. CDR3 amino acids: CASSLIGREQFF. The CDR3 DNA reads as TGTGCCAGCAGTTTAATTGGCCGAGAGCAGTTCTTC.

This clone showed up just a few times. V is TRBV6-6 and J is TRBJ1-6; the D is unclear. V lost 7 bases and J 10 bases, leaving 11 bases between the germline ends. Germline V gene lookup returns CDR1 MNHNY and CDR2 SVGAGI (reference sequence). This CDR3 contains 12 residues. The CDR3 sequence is CASTTGLSPLHF. The CDR3 bases are TGTGCCAGCACCACGGGGTTATCACCCCTCCACTTT.

The chain has TRBV11-3 and TRBJ2-1; D may be TRBD2 (6 bases). V was clipped by 4 bases and J by 6 bases, with 10 bases between them. This CDR3 spans 13 amino acids. Germline CDR1 is SGHNT and CDR2 is YENEEA. The CDR3 spells CASSSRDFNEQFF. CDR3 in DNA: TGTGCCAGCAGCTCCCGGGACTTCAATGAGCAGTTCTTC.

This chain links TRBV5-1 with TRBJ1-2; 9 bases line up with TRBD1. The germline V gene encodes CDR1 SGHRS and CDR2 YFSETQ. The CDR3 is made up of 15 amino acids. V trimming: 4 bases; J trimming: 6 bases; junction bases outside the gene matches: 10. CDR3 sequence (DNA): TGCGCCAGCAGCCAGGAGGACAGGGGAAAGGATGGCTACACCTTC. It is translated as CASSQEDRGKDGYTF.

The V and J genes are TRBV9 and TRBJ2-3, with D tentatively TRBD1 (7 bases). The CDR3 totals 16 residues. Germline loops: CDR1 SGDLS, CDR2 YYNGEE. Trimming cost V 0 bases and J 1 base, with 12 bases left between them. Written as DNA, the CDR3 is TGTGCCAGCAGCGTAGCAGGGGGGCTTGGCACAGATACGCAGTATTTT. It codes for CASSVAGGLGTDTQYF. Combining the CDR3 with reference TRBV9 and TRBJ2-3 gives the whole variable domain DSGVTQTPKHLITATGQRVTLRCSPRSGDLSVYWYQQSLDQGLQFLIQYYNGEERAKGNILERFSAQQFPDLHSELNLSSLELGDSALYFCASSVAGGLGTDTQYFGPGTRLTVL.

In regard to this clone: The limits of the CDR3 on the DNA are not certain, so only TCRdb's listed CDR3 is given. CDR3 region: CASSFAAGALPLSNTGELFF. V gene TRBV12-1 combines with J gene TRBJ2-2; TRBD1 was called by the table and not checked on the DNA. TRBV12-1 is given as a pseudogene. Ends included, the CDR3 has 20 residues.

The CDR3 DNA sequence: TGTGCCAGCAGCGTCGGAGTTCCAACCTACGAGCAGTACTTC. Its protein product is CASSVGVPTYEQYF. J is TRBJ2-7 and V is TRBV9; no reliable D call. Germline V gene lookup returns CDR1 SGDLS and CDR2 YYNGEE. The CDR3 runs 14 residues. The V end lost 2 bases, the J end lost 2 bases, and 11 bases lay between the germline ends.

This chain joins TRBV7-3 and TRBJ2-5; tentative D call: TRBD2 (5 bases). The end of the DNA aligns better with TRBJ2-7, so the J call may be wrong. Per the germline V gene, CDR1 is SGHTA and CDR2 is FQGTGA. This CDR3 region has 14 residues. CDR3 sequence reads: CASSLAGSSYEQYF. CDR3 bases: TGTGCCAGCAGCTTAGCGGGTAGCTCCTACGAGCAGTACTTC.

The chain recombines TRBV7-9 with TRBJ2-7, with a possible D match to TRBD1 (6 bases). The CDR3 is made up of 15 amino acids. Trimming took off 4 bases at V and 3 bases at J, with 16 bases between the two ends. The V gene's germline CDR1 is SEHNR and CDR2 FQNEAQ (reference sequence). The CDR3 is CASSSDRKAVYEQYF. For the CDR3, the DNA is TGTGCCAGCAGCTCAGACAGGAAGGCGGTCTACGAGCAGTACTTC.

V usage is TRBV27 and J usage is TRBJ1-5; 7 nucleotides line up with TRBD1. The V and J ends lost 6 bases and 3 bases, in that order; junction bases with no gene match: 2. The CDR3 runs to 13 residues. Germline CDR1 reads MNHEY; CDR2 reads SMNVEV (reference sequence). This CDR3 reads CASRQGTNQPQHF. The CDR3 region has the DNA TGTGCCAGCAGACAGGGGACCAATCAGCCCCAGCATTTT.

The V and J genes are TRBV7-2 and TRBJ1-2, with TRBD1 as a possible D gene (5 bases). Germline CDR1 SGHTA, CDR2 FQGNSA. The CDR3 length is 12 residues. Trimming shortened V by 0 bases and J by 8 bases, and 7 bases separated the two germline ends. The CDR3 sequence is CASSLAGRGYTF. The CDR3 nucleotides read TGTGCCAGCAGCTTAGCGGGGCGCGGCTACACCTTC. The complete variable domain, with remaining parts taken from reference TRBV7-2 and TRBJ1-2, reads GAGVSQSPSNKVTEKGKDVELRCDPISGHTALYWYRQSLGQGLEFLIYFQGNSAPDKSGLPSDRFSAERTGGSVSTLTIQRTQQEDSAVYLCASSLAGRGYTFGSGTRLTVV.

J is TRBJ1-6 and V is TRBV7-2; D is perhaps TRBD1 (5 bases). The length of the CDR3 is 14 residues. The germline V gene encodes CDR1 SGHTA and CDR2 FQGNSA. V lost 4 bases and J 4 bases, leaving 8 bases between the germline ends. Here the CDR3 DNA reads TGTGCCAGCAGCTGGACATCATATAATTCACCCCTCCACTTT. Its translation: CASSWTSYNSPLHF.

The rearrangement links TRBV5-1 to TRBJ1-4; D is possibly TRBD1 (5 bases). Trimming removed 2 bases at V and 4 bases at J, with 12 bases between. Per the germline V gene, CDR1 is SGHRS and CDR2 is YFSETQ. The CDR3 totals 15 residues. CDR3 region: CASSFGGALNEKLFF. CDR3 coding DNA: TGCGCCAGCAGCTTTGGTGGGGCCCTTAATGAAAAACTGTTTTTT. The variable domain in full, with the rest retrieved from reference TRBV5-1 and TRBJ1-4, is KAGVTQTPRYLIKTRGQQVTLSCSPISGHRSVSWYQQTPGQGLQFLFEYFSETQRNKGNFPGRFSGRQFSNSRSEMNVSTLELGDSALYLCASSFGGALNEKLFFGSGTQLSVL.